These T cell receptor beta chains were read from a single sample in a study of blood T cells in healthy people across ages. In TCRdb, the 5' RACE reads were re-called with MiXCR into one record per CDR3 protein. The data hold about 930,000 distinct CDR3 sequences, with 25% to 35% observed a single time. Separately, the same data were catalogued under a study of T cells of mothers and their children.

Material: blood. These receptors were taken from a woman aged 35 to 49 in good health. Each CDR3 is given with its conserved first and last residue. D genes are given only for firm matches. Clone size appears in some rows only: once, few, many, or a class for an expanded clone.

len	v_gene	d_gene	abundance	j_gene	CDR3aa	CDR3nt
14	TRBV10-3	NA	few	TRBJ1-1	CAISEMATGIEAFF	TGTGCCATCAGTGAAATGGCGACGGGTATTGAAGCTTTCTTT
13	TRBV6-1	NA	many	TRBJ1-2	CASSEALLDGYTF	TGTGCCAGCAGTGAAGCGCTTCTAGATGGCTACACCTTC
14	TRBV12-3/TRBV12-4	NA	NA	TRBJ1-5	CASSLSDSNQPQHF	TGTGCCAGCAGTTTGAGCGATAGCAATCAGCCCCAGCATTTT
14	TRBV27	NA	NA	TRBJ2-1	CASSLAGAQGEQFF	TGTGCCAGCAGCCTGGCGGGGGCGCAGGGTGAGCAGTTCTTC
17	TRBV7-6	NA	NA	TRBJ1-2	CASSLGRGREKTYGYTF	TGTGCCAGCAGCTTAGGGCGGGGGAGGGAGAAAACCTATGGCTACACCTTC
11	TRBV7-6	NA	many	TRBJ2-5	CASSTRETQYF	TGTGCCAGCAGCACGAGAGAGACCCAGTACTTC
16	TRBV28	NA	NA	TRBJ1-3	CASSPGLISSGNTIYF	TGTGCCAGCAGCCCCGGCCTGATCAGCTCTGGAAACACCATATATTTT
15	TRBV3-1	NA	few	TRBJ2-7	CAGSQGQHISYEQYF	TGTGCCGGCAGCCAAGGACAGCACATTTCCTACGAGCAGTACTTC
15	TRBV21-1	NA	few	TRBJ1-1	CAGSNGGVMNTEAFF	TGTGCCGGCAGCAATGGGGGGGTCATGAACACTGAAGCTTTCTTT
17	TRBV3-1	NA	NA	TRBJ2-1	CASSQGGGISSYNEQFF	TGTGCCAGCAGCCAAGGAGGGGGTATCAGCTCCTACAATGAGCAGTTCTTC
16	TRBV20-1	NA	NA	TRBJ2-5	CSASMSMGTTKTTQYF	TGCAGTGCTAGTATGTCTATGGGGACGACCAAGACGACCCAGTACTTC
14	TRBV20-1	TRBD2	few	TRBJ2-1	CSARDSGGSNEQFF	TGCAGTGCTAGAGATAGCGGGGGATCGAATGAGCAGTTCTTC
14	TRBV30	NA	NA	TRBJ1-4	CAWSAFTTNDKLFF	TGTGCCTGGAGTGCTTTTACAACTAATGACAAACTGTTTTTT
16	TRBV20-1	NA	NA	TRBJ2-1	CSARDLTTTSYNEQFF	TGCAGTGCTAGAGATTTGACAACGACATCCTACAATGAGCAGTTCTTC
17	TRBV11-1	NA	NA	TRBJ2-6	CASSGKTARFGGNVLTF	TGTGCCAGCAGTGGGAAGACGGCTAGGTTTGGGGGCAACGTCCTGACTTTC
16	TRBV20-1	TRBD2	many	TRBJ2-3	CSARGGTSGGLDTQYF	TGCAGTGCTAGAGGAGGGACTAGCGGGGGATTAGATACGCAGTATTTT
15	TRBV7-9	NA	few	TRBJ1-2	CASSLAHSSDYGYTF	TGTGCCAGCAGCTTAGCCCACAGTAGTGACTATGGCTACACCTTC
12	TRBV12-3/TRBV12-4	NA	NA	TRBJ1-1	CASRPMDTEAFF	TGTGCCAGCAGGCCCATGGACACTGAAGCTTTCTTT
15	TRBV5-1	TRBD1	once	TRBJ2-7	CASSPTPGQAYEQYF	TGCGCCAGCAGCCCAACTCCGGGACAGGCCTACGAGCAGTACTTC
15	TRBV6-1	NA	NA	TRBJ2-3	CALDPGETSTDTQYF	TGTGCCTTAGATCCCGGTGAAACTAGCACAGATACGCAGTATTTT
13	TRBV19	NA	once	TRBJ2-3	CASRTPATDTQYF	TGTGCCAGTAGGACCCCAGCTACAGATACGCAGTATTTT
14	TRBV30	NA	NA	TRBJ2-7	CAWNEGRAAYEQYF	TGTGCCTGGAACGAGGGCAGGGCGGCCTACGAGCAGTACTTC
14	TRBV4-2	TRBD2	NA	TRBJ2-1	CASSQDVGGSEQFF	TGTGCCAGCAGCCAAGATGTGGGGGGGAGTGAGCAGTTCTTC
12	TRBV20-1	NA	many	TRBJ1-5	CSAKDSNQPQHF	TGCAGTGCCAAGGACAGCAATCAGCCCCAGCATTTT
14	TRBV6-2/TRBV6-3	TRBD1	few	TRBJ1-1	CASRPNRGRTEAFF	TGTGCCAGCAGACCAAACAGGGGGCGGACTGAAGCTTTCTTT
16	TRBV12-3/TRBV12-4	NA	few	TRBJ1-1	CASSLGFRTLNTEAFF	TGTGCCAGCAGTTTAGGTTTTAGGACTTTGAACACTGAAGCTTTCTTT
17	TRBV28	TRBD1	NA	TRBJ2-7	CASSWISDRLSSYEQYF	TGTGCCAGCAGTTGGATATCGGACAGGCTCAGCTCCTACGAGCAGTACTTC
14	TRBV7-9	TRBD1	NA	TRBJ1-1	CASSSKTGDTEAFF	TGTGCCAGCAGCTCTAAGACAGGGGACACTGAAGCTTTCTTT
15	TRBV20-1	NA	few	TRBJ2-1	CSASFPRGPYNEQFF	TGCAGTGCTAGCTTCCCCCGTGGACCTTACAATGAGCAGTTCTTC
17	TRBV21-1	NA	many	TRBJ2-7	CASSKTPSGQGPYEQYF	TGTGCCAGCAGCAAGACACCCTCGGGACAGGGACCTTACGAGCAGTACTTC
15	TRBV18	NA	NA	TRBJ1-2	CASSSRTVTQLGYTF	TGTGCCAGCTCATCTCGGACAGTGACTCAGCTGGGCTACACCTTC
14	TRBV27	NA	many	TRBJ2-7	CASSSTGYNYEQYF	TGTGCCAGCAGTTCCACGGGTTACAACTACGAGCAGTACTTC
15	TRBV20-1	TRBD2	NA	TRBJ2-5	CSARDVAGVYNEQYF	TGCAGTGCTAGAGATGTAGCGGGGGTCTACAATGAGCAGTACTTC
15	TRBV29-1	TRBD1	NA	TRBJ1-1	CSVEARGQVKTEAFF	TGCAGCGTTGAGGCCAGGGGGCAAGTGAAGACTGAAGCTTTCTTT
16	TRBV6-5	NA	NA	TRBJ2-6	CATSDRPSSGANVLTF	TGTGCCACCTCCGACAGGCCAAGCTCTGGGGCCAACGTCCTGACTTTC
12	TRBV20-1	NA	NA	TRBJ2-3	CSASTQLDTQYF	TGCAGTGCGTCGACCCAGTTGGATACGCAGTATTTT
15	TRBV4-1	TRBD1	NA	TRBJ2-1	CASSWDRSSYNVQFF	TGCGCCAGCAGCTGGGACAGGAGCTCCTACAATGTGCAGTTCTTC
14	TRBV5-1	TRBD2	few	TRBJ2-1	CASSLATSDNEQFF	TGCGCCAGCAGCTTGGCGACTAGCGACAATGAGCAGTTCTTC
11	TRBV14	NA	NA	TRBJ2-3	CVSSQTDTQYF	TGTGTCAGCAGCCAAACGGATACGCAGTATTTT
13	TRBV9	NA	few	TRBJ1-1	CASSVVGSPEAFF	TGTGCCAGCAGCGTAGTTGGGTCACCTGAAGCTTTCTTT
14	TRBV20-1	NA	NA	TRBJ1-5	CSARARDTNQPQHF	TGCAGTGCTAGAGCCCGGGACACTAATCAGCCCCAGCATTTT
15	TRBV12-3/TRBV12-4	NA	many	TRBJ2-3	CASSRTRPSTDTQYF	TGTGCCAGCAGTCGGACTCGCCCTAGCACAGATACGCAGTATTTT
10	TRBV20-1	NA	few	TRBJ2-4	CSANTGEQYF	TGCAGTGCCAACACCGGTGAGCAGTACTTC
15	TRBV5-6	NA	NA	TRBJ1-1	CASSSGGLGQAEAFF	TGTGCCAGCAGTTCCGGGGGGCTGGGGCAGGCTGAAGCTTTCTTT
17	TRBV6-6	TRBD2	NA	TRBJ2-7	CARSLRLAGGPYNEQYF	TGTGCCCGCAGTCTACGACTAGCGGGGGGCCCCTACAATGAGCAGTACTTC
15	TRBV11-2	NA	many	TRBJ2-6	CASSSSNSGANVLTF	TGTGCCAGCAGCTCCTCCAACTCTGGGGCCAACGTCCTGACTTTC
15	TRBV5-1	NA	many	TRBJ2-7	CASSTTIGGSYEQYF	TGCGCCAGCAGTACAACTATAGGGGGATCCTACGAGCAGTACTTC
13	TRBV5-1	NA	NA	TRBJ1-5	CASRPGVNQPQHF	TGCGCCAGCAGGCCCGGGGTCAATCAGCCCCAGCATTTT
16	TRBV27	NA	NA	TRBJ2-3	CASSPLLGVSTDTQYF	TGTGCCAGCAGTCCTTTGTTGGGGGTGAGCACAGATACGCAGTATTTT
13	TRBV6-5	NA	many	TRBJ2-7	CASSHGAGYEQYF	TGTGCCAGCAGTCATGGCGCGGGATACGAGCAGTACTTC
15	TRBV4-2	NA	once	TRBJ2-4	CASSQEGLGVGIQYF	TGTGCCAGCAGCCAAGAGGGGCTAGGGGTGGGCATTCAGTACTTC
11	TRBV29-1	NA	NA	TRBJ1-5	CSVEGGQPQHF	TGCAGCGTTGAGGGCGGGCAGCCCCAGCATTTT
14	TRBV12-3/TRBV12-4	TRBD2	few	TRBJ2-1	CASSFLAGGGEQFF	TGTGCCAGCAGTTTTCTAGCGGGGGGTGGAGAGCAGTTCTTC
15	TRBV7-9	TRBD1	few	TRBJ2-1	CASSLSGGLLNEQFF	TGTGCCAGCAGCTTATCAGGGGGCCTCCTCAATGAGCAGTTCTTC
13	TRBV5-1	NA	few	TRBJ1-2	CVSSRDGTGGYTF	TGCGTCAGCAGCAGGGACGGGACGGGGGGCTACACCTTC
14	TRBV28	NA	NA	TRBJ1-1	CASRGGQMTFKAFF	TGTGCCAGCAGAGGAGGACAAATGACCTTTAAAGCTTTCTTT
15	TRBV4-2	NA	NA	TRBJ1-5	CASSQEGLGNQPQHF	TGTGCCAGCAGCCAAGAAGGGTTAGGCAATCAGCCCCAGCATTTT
15	TRBV25-1	NA	NA	TRBJ2-5	CASSEFAGAQETQYF	TGTGCCAGCAGTGAATTTGCGGGGGCTCAAGAGACCCAGTACTTC